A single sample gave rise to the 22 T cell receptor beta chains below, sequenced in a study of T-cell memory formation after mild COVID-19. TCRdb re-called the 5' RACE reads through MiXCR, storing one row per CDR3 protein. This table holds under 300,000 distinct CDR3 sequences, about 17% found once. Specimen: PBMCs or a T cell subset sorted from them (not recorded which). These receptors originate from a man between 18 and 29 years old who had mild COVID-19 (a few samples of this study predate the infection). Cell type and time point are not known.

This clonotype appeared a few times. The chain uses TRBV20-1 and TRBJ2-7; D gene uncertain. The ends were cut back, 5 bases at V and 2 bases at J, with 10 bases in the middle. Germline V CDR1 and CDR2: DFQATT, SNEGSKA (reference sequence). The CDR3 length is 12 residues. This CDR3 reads CSAARYTYEQYF. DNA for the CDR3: TGCAGTGCTGCTCGCTACACCTACGAGCAGTACTTC.

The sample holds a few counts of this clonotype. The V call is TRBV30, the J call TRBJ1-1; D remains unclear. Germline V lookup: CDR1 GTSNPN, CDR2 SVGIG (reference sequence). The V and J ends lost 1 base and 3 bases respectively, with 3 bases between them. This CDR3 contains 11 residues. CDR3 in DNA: TGTGCCTGGAGTGCATACACTGAAGCTTTCTTT. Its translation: CAWSAYTEAFF.

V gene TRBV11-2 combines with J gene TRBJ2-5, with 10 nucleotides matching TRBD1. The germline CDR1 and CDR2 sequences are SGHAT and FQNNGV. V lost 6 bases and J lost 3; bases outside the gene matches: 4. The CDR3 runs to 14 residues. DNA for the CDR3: TGTGCCAGCAGATCGACAGGGGGCGAAGAGACCCAGTACTTC. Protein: CASRSTGGEETQYF.

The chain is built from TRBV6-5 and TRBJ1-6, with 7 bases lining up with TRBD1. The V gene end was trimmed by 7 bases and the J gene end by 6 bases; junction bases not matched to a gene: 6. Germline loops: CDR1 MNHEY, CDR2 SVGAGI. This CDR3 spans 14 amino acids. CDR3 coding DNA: TGTGCCAGCAAAGGGACAGTCTCTAATTCACCCCTCCACTTT. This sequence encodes CASKGTVSNSPLHF.

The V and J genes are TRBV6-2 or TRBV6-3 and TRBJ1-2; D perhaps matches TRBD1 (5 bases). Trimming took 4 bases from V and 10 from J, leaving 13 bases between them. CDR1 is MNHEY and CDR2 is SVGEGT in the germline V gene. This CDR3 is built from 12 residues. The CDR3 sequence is CASSSAGIDYTF. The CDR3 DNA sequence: TGTGCCAGCAGTTCTGCAGGGATCGACTACACCTTC.

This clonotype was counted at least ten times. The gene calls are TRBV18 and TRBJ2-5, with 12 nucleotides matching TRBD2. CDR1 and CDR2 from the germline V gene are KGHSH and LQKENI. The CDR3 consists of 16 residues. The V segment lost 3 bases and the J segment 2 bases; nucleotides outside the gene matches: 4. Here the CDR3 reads CASSPGLAGRQETQYF. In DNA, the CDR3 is TGTGCCAGCTCACCCGGACTAGCGGGGCGGCAAGAGACCCAGTACTTC.

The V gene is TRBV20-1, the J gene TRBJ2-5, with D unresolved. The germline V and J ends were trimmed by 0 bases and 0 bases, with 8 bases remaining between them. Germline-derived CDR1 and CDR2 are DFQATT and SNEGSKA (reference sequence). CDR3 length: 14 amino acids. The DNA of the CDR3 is TGCAGTGCTAGAGATCACGCCCACCAAGAGACCCAGTACTTC. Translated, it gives CSARDHAHQETQYF.

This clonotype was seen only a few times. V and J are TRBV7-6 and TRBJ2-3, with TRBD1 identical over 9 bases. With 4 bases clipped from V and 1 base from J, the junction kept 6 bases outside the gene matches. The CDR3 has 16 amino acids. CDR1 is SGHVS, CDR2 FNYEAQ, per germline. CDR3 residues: CASSSRQGGGTDTQYF. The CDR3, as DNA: TGTGCCAGCAGCTCCCGACAGGGGGGCGGCACAGATACGCAGTATTTT.

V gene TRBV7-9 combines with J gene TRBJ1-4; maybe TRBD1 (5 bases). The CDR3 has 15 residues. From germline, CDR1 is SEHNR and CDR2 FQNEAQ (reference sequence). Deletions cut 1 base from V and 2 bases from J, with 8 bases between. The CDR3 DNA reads TGTGCCAGCAGCTTAGAAGGGACGACTAATGAAAAACTGTTTTTT. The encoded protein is CASSLEGTTNEKLFF.

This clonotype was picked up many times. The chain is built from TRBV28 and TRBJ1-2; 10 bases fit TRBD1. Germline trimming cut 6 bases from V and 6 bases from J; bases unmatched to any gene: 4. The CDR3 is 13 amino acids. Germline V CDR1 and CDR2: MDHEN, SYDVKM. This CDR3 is CASRQTGGHGYTF. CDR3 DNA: TGTGCCAGCAGGCAGACAGGGGGCCATGGCTACACCTTC.

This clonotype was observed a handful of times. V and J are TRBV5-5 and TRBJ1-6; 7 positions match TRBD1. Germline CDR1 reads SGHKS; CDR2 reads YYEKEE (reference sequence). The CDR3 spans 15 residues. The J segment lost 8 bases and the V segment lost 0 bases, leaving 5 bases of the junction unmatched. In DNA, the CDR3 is TGTGCCAGCAGCTTGGCGCACAGGGGTTATTCACCCCTCCACTTT. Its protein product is CASSLAHRGYSPLHF.

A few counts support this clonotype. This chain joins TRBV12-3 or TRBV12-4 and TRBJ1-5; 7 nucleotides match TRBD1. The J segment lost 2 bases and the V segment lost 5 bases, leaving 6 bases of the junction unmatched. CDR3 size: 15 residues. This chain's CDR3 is CASSQQGTGNQPQHF. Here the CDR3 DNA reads TGTGCCAGCAGTCAACAGGGGACGGGCAATCAGCCCCAGCATTTT.

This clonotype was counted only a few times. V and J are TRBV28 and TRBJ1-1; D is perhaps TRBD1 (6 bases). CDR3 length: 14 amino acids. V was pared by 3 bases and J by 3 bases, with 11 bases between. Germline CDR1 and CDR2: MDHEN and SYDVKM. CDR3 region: CASSLARGDTEAFF. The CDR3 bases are TGTGCCAGCAGTTTGGCCAGGGGAGACACTGAAGCTTTCTTT.

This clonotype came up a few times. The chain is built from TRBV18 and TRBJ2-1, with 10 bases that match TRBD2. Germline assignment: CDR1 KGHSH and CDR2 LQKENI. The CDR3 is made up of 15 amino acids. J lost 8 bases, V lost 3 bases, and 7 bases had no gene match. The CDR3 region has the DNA TGTGCCAGCTCACCCCGGGCTAGCGGGGGTGATGAGCAGTTCTTC. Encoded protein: CASSPRASGGDEQFF.

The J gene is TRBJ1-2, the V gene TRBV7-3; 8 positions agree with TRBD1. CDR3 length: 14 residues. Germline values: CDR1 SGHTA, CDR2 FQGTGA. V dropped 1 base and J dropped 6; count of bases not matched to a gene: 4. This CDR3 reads CASSLNQGADGYTF. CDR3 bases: TGTGCCAGCAGCTTAAATCAGGGGGCGGATGGCTACACCTTC.

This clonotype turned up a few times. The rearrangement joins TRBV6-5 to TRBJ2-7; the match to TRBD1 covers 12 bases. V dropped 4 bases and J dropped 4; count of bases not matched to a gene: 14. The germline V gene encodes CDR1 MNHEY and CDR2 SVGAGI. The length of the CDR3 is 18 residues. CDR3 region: CASSSLVGTGGLQYEQYF. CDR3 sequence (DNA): TGTGCCAGCAGTTCCCTCGTCGGGACAGGGGGCCTCCAGTACGAGCAGTACTTC.

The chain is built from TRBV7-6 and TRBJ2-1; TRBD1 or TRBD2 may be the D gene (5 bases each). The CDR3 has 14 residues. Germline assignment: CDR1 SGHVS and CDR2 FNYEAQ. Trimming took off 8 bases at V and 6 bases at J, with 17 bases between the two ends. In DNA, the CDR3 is TGTGCCAGCTCAACCGAGGGGTTCGGCAATGAGCAGTTCTTC. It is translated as CASSTEGFGNEQFF.

CDR3 DNA sequence: TGTGCCAGCAGTGAAGGGCAGCCCCGTGAAGCTTTCTTT. Translating gives CASSEGQPREAFF. The chain joins TRBV6-4 to TRBJ1-1; D is undetermined. The CDR3 is 13 residues long. V gave up 3 bases and J gave up 7 bases, with 12 bases separating them. Germline loops: CDR1 MRHNA, CDR2 SNTAGT.

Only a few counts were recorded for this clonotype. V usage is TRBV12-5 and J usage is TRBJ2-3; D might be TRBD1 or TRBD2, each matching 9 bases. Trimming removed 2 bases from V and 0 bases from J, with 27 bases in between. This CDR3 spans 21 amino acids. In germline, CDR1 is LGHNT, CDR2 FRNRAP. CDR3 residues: CASGLTRDRDWLAGSTDTQYF. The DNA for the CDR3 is TGTGCTAGTGGTTTGACCCGGGACAGGGATTGGCTAGCGGGGAGCACAGATACGCAGTATTTT.

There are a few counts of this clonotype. The CDR3 here is CASRTADRRTQETQYF. The CDR3 DNA is TGTGCCAGCAGAACCGCGGACAGGCGAACTCAAGAGACCCAGTACTTC. This sequence joins TRBV7-8 and TRBJ2-5; 7 nucleotides agree with TRBD1. The CDR3 contains 16 residues. The V gene's germline CDR1 is SGHVS and CDR2 FQNEAQ. After removal of 6 bases from V and 2 bases from J, the junction contained 12 bases not matched to a gene.

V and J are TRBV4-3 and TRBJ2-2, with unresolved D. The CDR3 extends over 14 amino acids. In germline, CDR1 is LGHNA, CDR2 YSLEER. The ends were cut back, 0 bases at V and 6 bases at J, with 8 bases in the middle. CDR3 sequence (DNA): TGCGCCAGCAGCCAAGAAGCAGGACCCGGGGAGCTGTTTTTT. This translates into CASSQEAGPGELFF.

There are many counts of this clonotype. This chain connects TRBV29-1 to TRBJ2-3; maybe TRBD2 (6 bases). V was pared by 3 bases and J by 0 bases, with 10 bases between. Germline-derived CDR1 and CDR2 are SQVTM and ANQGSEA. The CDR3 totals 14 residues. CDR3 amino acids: CSVDGGASTDTQYF. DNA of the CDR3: TGCAGCGTTGATGGAGGGGCTAGCACAGATACGCAGTATTTT.